This T cell receptor beta chain was identified in a study of monozygotic twins with inflammatory bowel disease. In the case of this clonotype: Its antigen remains unknown.

Notes on the study in general: Clonotypes shared with others were fewer in IBD patients than in healthy twins, especially with disease activity. The authors could not tell different T cell subtypes apart. Diversity of TCRbeta measured by inverse Simpson was lower in IBD patients than in healthy co-twins.

Reanalyzing the 5' RACE reads, TCRdb keeps one entry per CDR3 protein, without DNA. The specimen's table records approximately 400,000 distinct CDR3 sequences. Germline V CDR1 and CDR2: PRHDT, FYEKMQ (reference sequence). This CDR3 contains 15 residues. This chain uses TRBV13 with TRBJ2-1; TCRdb reports TRBD1, a call that lacks DNA to check it against. The sample comprised blood. The receptor was derived from a human donor with ulcerative colitis or Crohn's disease, or a healthy co-twin of an affected twin (not recorded which). The CDR3 sequence: CASSFTVSLYNEQFF.